This TCR beta chain was observed in a study of post-analysis software for immune sequencing data. Turning to the study itself: Several disease courses (relapsing-remitting, secondary progressive and progressive-relapsing) of multiple sclerosis were included. General study findings and limits: Relative to controls, patients had five TRBV segments at higher frequency, with TRBV5-6, TRBV5-1 and TRBV20-1 among these.

CDR3 length equals 14 residues. Germline CDR1 and CDR2: DFQATT and SNEGSKA (reference sequence). The V end lost 3 bases, the J end lost 0 bases, and 11 bases lay between the germline ends. This clonotype was detected many times. As yet, its antigen is unknown. Unique-molecular-identifier-tagged TCR beta cDNA libraries were used. There were roughly 1 to 11 million T cells, and roughly 0.5 million cDNA molecules came from them. TCRdb itself ran the PCR reads through MiXCR, one entry per CDR3 protein. The repertoire includes roughly 570,000 distinct CDR3 sequences, around a third of them detected once, and about 6% sits in the top ten.

The specimen was blood. The chain couples TRBV20-1 to TRBJ1-2, with D unclear. The source of this sequence is a girl under 18 with multiple sclerosis. The CDR3 sequence is CSASREMANYGYTF. The CDR3 DNA sequence: TGCAGTGCTAGTCGAGAGATGGCTAACTATGGCTACACCTTC.